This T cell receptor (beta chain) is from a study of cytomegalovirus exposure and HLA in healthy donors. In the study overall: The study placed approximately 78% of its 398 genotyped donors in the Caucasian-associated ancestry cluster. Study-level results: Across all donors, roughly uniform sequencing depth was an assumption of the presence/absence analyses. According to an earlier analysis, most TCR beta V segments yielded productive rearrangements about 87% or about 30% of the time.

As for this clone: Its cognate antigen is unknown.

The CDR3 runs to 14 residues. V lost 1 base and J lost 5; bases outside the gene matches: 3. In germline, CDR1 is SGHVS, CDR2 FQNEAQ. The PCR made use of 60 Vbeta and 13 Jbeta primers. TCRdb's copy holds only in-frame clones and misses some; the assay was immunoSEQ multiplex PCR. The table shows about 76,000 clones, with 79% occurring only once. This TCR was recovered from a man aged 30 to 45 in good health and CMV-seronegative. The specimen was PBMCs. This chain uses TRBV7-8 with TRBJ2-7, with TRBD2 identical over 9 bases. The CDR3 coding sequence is TGTGCCAGCAGCTTAGGGACTAGCGTTCACGAGCAGTACTTC. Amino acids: CASSLGTSVHEQYF.